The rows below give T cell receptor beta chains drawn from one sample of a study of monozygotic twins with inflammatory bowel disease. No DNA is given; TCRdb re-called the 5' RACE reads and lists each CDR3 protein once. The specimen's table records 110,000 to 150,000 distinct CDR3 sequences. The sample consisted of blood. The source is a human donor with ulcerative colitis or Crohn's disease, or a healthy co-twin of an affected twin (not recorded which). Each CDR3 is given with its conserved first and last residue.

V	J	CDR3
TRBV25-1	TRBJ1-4	CASMGRGGDEKLFF
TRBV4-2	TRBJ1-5	CASSQEGMQGNQPQHF
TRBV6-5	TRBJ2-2	CATKDRGELFF
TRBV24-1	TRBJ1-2	CATSAGYGYTF
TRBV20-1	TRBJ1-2	CSAPRGPDGGDYGYTF
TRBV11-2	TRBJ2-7	CASSLAGGNEQYF
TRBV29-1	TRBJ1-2	CSGGEGSYGYTF
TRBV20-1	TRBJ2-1	CSARDLGNEQFF
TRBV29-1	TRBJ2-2	CSVPGTGGPVGELFF
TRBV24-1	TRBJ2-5	CATSDLEETQYF
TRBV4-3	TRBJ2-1	CASSQDPQRNNEQFF
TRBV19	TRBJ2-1	CASSMVAGVLDEQFF
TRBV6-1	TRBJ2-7	CASSGQGPYEQYF
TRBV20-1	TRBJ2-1	CSARERLAAGYNEQFF
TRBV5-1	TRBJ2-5	CASSWGGGRRETQYF